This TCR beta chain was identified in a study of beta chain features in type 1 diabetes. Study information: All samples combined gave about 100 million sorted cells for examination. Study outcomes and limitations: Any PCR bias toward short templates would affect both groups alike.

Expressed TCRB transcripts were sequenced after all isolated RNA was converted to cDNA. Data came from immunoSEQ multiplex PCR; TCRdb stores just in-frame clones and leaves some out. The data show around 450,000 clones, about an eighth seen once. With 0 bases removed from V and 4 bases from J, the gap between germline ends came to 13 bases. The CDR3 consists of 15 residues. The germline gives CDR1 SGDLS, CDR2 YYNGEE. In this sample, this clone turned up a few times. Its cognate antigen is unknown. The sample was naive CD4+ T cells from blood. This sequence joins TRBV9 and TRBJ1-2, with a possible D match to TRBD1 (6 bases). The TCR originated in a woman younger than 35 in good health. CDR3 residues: CASSVGTVDFYGYTF. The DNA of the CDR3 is TGTGCCAGCAGCGTAGGGACAGTTGACTTCTATGGCTACACCTTC.